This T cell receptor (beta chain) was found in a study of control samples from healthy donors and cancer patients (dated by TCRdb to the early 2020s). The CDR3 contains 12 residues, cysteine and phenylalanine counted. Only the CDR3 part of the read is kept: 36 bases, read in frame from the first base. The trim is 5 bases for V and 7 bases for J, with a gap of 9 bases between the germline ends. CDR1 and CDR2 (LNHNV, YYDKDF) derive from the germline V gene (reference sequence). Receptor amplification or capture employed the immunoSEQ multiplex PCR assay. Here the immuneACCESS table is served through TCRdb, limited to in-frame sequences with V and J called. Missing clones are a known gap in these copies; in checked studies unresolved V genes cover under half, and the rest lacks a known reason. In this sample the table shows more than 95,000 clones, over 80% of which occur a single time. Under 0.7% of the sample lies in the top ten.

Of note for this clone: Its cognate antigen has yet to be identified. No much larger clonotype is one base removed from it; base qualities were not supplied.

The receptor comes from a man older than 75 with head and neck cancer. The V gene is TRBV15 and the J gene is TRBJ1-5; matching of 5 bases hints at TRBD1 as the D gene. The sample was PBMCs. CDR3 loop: CATSHRGQPQHF. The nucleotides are TGTGCCACCAGCCATAGGGGCCAGCCCCAGCATTTT.